Given below is one T cell receptor beta chain in context. Its target is not known. The entry originates in a study of cytomegalovirus exposure and HLA in healthy donors. General observations from the study: Later analysis found that TCR beta chains associated with HLA were more clonally expanded than other, equally common chains. It was reported in a later analysis that an Asian-associated ancestry cluster showed fewer N-insertions than the roughly 660-donor mean. Analyses of presence and absence presupposed an approximately uniform sequencing depth across donors.

In the PCR, 60 Vbeta and 13 Jbeta primers were used. The data were produced by immunoSEQ multiplex PCR, yet TCRdb's version contains in-frame clones alone and is incomplete. This table holds a few hundred thousand clones, about 93% found once. The V and J ends lost 6 bases and 0 bases respectively, with 14 bases between them. This CDR3 has 16 residues. The germline CDR1 and CDR2 sequences are SNHLY and FYNNEI. This clonotype was sampled from a girl aged 2 to 9 in good health and CMV-seronegative. The V gene is TRBV2, the J gene TRBJ1-4, with TRBD1 as a possible D gene (6 bases). Sequenced input: PBMCs. The CDR3 region is CASRGDTPATNEKLFF. DNA of the CDR3: TGTGCCAGCAGGGGGGACACCCCTGCAACTAATGAAAAACTGTTTTTT.